Below, 10 T cell receptor beta chains from the same sample are listed, as sequenced in a study of identical twins. TCRdb used MiXCR to reprocess the 5' RACE reads, holding one entry per CDR3 protein. The data hold 550,000 to 800,000 distinct CDR3 sequences, with roughly 7.1% observed a single time. The same sample was also studied in work on yellow fever vaccine responses in identical twins.

Sequencing input: PBMCs. The receptor set was obtained from a woman between 18 and 29 years old in good health.

The V call is TRBV6-5, the J call TRBJ1-2; no definite D call. The CDR3 sequence is 17 residues long. Trimming pared 0 bases from V and 1 base from J, leaving 15 bases between. Germline V gene lookup returns CDR1 MNHEY and CDR2 SVGAGI. The CDR3 loop reads CASSYSSLVWGNYGYTF. The CDR3 DNA follows: TGTGCCAGCAGTTACTCGAGCCTAGTATGGGGTAACTATGGCTACACCTTC.

The gene calls are TRBV7-9 and TRBJ2-3; no definite D call. The V end lost 4 bases, the J end lost 0 bases, and 11 bases lay between the germline ends. Looked up from germline, CDR1 is SEHNR and CDR2 is FQNEAQ (reference sequence). This CDR3 region has 15 residues. The CDR3, as DNA: TGTGCCAGCAGCTCCCTCCTTAACAGCACAGATACGCAGTATTTT. Its translation: CASSSLLNSTDTQYF.

This clonotype has a single count. The chain recombines TRBV29-1 with TRBJ2-7; the D is unclear. Trimming removed 6 bases at V and 1 base at J, with 10 bases between. In germline, CDR1 is SQVTM, CDR2 ANQGSEA. This CDR3 has 12 amino acids. The CDR3 protein is CSVRTQSYEQYF. DNA of the CDR3: TGCAGCGTCCGGACGCAGTCCTACGAGCAGTACTTC.

DNA for the CDR3: TGTGCCAGCAGTTATAACTCAGGGGTCAATTCGAATGGCTACACCTTC. It translates to CASSYNSGVNSNGYTF. The J gene is TRBJ1-2, the V gene TRBV27, with D perhaps matching TRBD1 (6 bases). The CDR3 contains 16 residues. Per germline, CDR1 MNHEY and CDR2 SMNVEV (reference sequence). V lost 4 bases, J lost 6 bases, and 21 bases lay in between.

This clonotype showed up just a few times. V usage is TRBV7-9 and J usage is TRBJ2-2; the D is unclear. Germline CDR1 is SEHNR and CDR2 is FQNEAQ (reference sequence). Trimming pared 2 bases from V and 3 bases from J, leaving 4 bases between. This CDR3 spans 13 amino acids. In nucleotides, the CDR3 is TGTGCCAGCAGCTTAAGCCACACCGGGGAGCTGTTTTTT. Residues: CASSLSHTGELFF.

At least ten counts were recorded for this clonotype. The rearrangement uses TRBV5-1 and TRBJ1-3; 9 bases match TRBD1. Trimming removed 2 bases from V and 0 bases from J; junction bases left unmatched: 6. Germline V gene lookup returns CDR1 SGHRS and CDR2 YFSETQ. The CDR3 extends over 17 amino acids. The CDR3 region has the DNA TGCGCCAGCAGCTTAACAGGGGGCCCCGTCTCTGGAAACACCATATATTTT. Amino acids: CASSLTGGPVSGNTIYF.

The sample holds a few counts of this clonotype. This rearrangement joins TRBV20-1 to TRBJ1-2; a possible D gene is TRBD1 (6 bases). CDR3 length: 17 residues. Trimming stripped 0 bases from V and 3 bases from J, with 20 bases between. The germline gives CDR1 DFQATT, CDR2 SNEGSKA (reference sequence). The CDR3 bases are TGCAGTGCTAGAGAAGGGGGGGGAACAGCACGGGACTATGGCTACACCTTC. Translation gives CSAREGGGTARDYGYTF.

This clonotype appeared a few times. This rearrangement joins TRBV2 to TRBJ2-1; D is undetermined. V was clipped by 3 bases and J by 4 bases, with 13 bases between them. CDR1 and CDR2 (germline): SNHLY, FYNNEI. This CDR3 has 15 amino acids. The CDR3 DNA reads TGTGCCAGCAGTGATTTAGGAGATCTTTACAATGAGCAGTTCTTC. Protein: CASSDLGDLYNEQFF.

This clonotype appeared a few times. V is TRBV5-5 and J is TRBJ1-6; D gene unclear. The CDR3 runs to 12 residues. Germline CDR1 reads SGHKS; CDR2 reads YYEKEE (reference sequence). The V and J ends lost 3 bases and 10 bases respectively, with 8 bases between them. CDR3 bases: TGTGCCAGCAGCTCGTCGAAGTCACCCCTCCACTTT. Translating gives CASSSSKSPLHF.

Many counts were recorded for this clonotype. The chain employs TRBV6-1 and TRBJ2-3; 11 positions agree with TRBD2. The trim removed 4 bases at V and 2 bases at J, leaving 5 bases unmatched. The germline CDR1 and CDR2 sequences are MNHNS and SASEGT. The CDR3 consists of 16 residues. CDR3 sequence reads: CASSVIAGGSTDTQYF. In DNA, the CDR3 is TGTGCCAGCAGTGTTATAGCGGGAGGGTCCACAGATACGCAGTATTTT.